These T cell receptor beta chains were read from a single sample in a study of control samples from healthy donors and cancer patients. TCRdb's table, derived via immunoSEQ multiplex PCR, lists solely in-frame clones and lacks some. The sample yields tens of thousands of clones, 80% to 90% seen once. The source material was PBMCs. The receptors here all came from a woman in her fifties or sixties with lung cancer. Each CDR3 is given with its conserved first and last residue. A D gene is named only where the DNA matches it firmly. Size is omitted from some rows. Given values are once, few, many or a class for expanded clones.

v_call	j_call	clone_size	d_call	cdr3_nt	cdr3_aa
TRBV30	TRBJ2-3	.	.	TGTGCCTGGAGTGTACTACTTCAGGATACGCAGTATTTT	CAWSVLLQDTQYF
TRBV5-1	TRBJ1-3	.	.	TGCGCCAGCAGCCCGGACCGTGGAAACACCATATATTTT	CASSPDRGNTIYF
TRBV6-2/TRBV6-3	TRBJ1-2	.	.	TGTGCCAGCAGTTATTTGGGCGGTCATGGCTACACCTTC	CASSYLGGHGYTF
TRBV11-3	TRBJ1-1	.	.	TGTGCCAGCAGCCTAGGGGCTAGGGGGTACACTGAAGCTTTCTTT	CASSLGARGYTEAFF
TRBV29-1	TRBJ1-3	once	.	TGCAGCGTGGAACGACAGGTACCTGGAAACACCATATATTTT	CSVERQVPGNTIYF
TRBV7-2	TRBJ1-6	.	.	TGTGCCAGCAGCTTAGGGGGGTGGTCACCCCTCCACTTT	CASSLGGWSPLHF
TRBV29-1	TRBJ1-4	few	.	TGCAGCGTCTGGACAGACGGAAAACTGTTTTTT	CSVWTDGKLFF
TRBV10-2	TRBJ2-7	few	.	TGCGCCAGCAGTGAGGTTTTCGACAGGACCGGGACCTACGAGCAGTACTTC	CASSEVFDRTGTYEQYF
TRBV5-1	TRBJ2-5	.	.	TGCGCCAGCAACCCTGGAGGCAATTCTCAAGAGACCCAGTACTTC	CASNPGGNSQETQYF
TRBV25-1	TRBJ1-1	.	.	TGTGCCAGCAGTGAATATAAAGGGAATTCGAGGGCTTTCTTT	CASSEYKGNSRAFF
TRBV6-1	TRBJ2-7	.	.	TGTGCCAGCAGTGAAGACACGTCCACGGACGAGCAGTACTTC	CASSEDTSTDEQYF
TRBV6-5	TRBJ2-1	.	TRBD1	TGTGCCAGCATCGGGACAGGGGGTAACTATGAGCAGTTCTTC	CASIGTGGNYEQFF
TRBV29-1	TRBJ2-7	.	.	TGCAGCGTTCGACAGTCCTACGAGCAGTACTTC	CSVRQSYEQYF
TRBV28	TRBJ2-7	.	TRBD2	TGTGCCAGCAGTTTGGCCCCTGGAGCGGGGGTCTCCTACGAGCAGTACTTC	CASSLAPGAGVSYEQYF
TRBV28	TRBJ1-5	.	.	TGTGCCCCCACGCAGGAGGGCAATCAGCCCCAGCATTTT	CAPTQEGNQPQHF
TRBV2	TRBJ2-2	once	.	TGTGCCAGCAGACGGTTGAACACCGGGGAGCTGTTTTTT	CASRRLNTGELFF